The 28 T cell receptor beta chains reported below all come from one sample, sequenced in a study of blood T cell repertoires in COVID-19. TCRdb's table, derived via immunoSEQ multiplex PCR, lists solely in-frame clones and lacks some. The sample shows over 85,000 clones, around 80% of them seen only once. Sample: peripheral blood. The source is a woman of 80 years or more with acute or convalescent COVID-19.

The chain carries TRBV5-4 and TRBJ1-4; the D is unclear. CDR1 is SGHNT and CDR2 is YYREEE in the germline V gene (reference sequence). CDR3 size: 16 residues. The ends were cut back, 2 bases at V and 0 bases at J, with 11 bases in the middle. CDR3 in DNA: TGTGCCAGCAGCTTAGGAGGCTTTTCAACTAATGAAAAACTGTTTTTT. It is translated as CASSLGGFSTNEKLFF.

This chain connects TRBV19 to TRBJ2-1; 7 bases align to TRBD2. J lost 7 bases, V lost 1 base, and 10 bases had no gene match. The CDR3 has 16 amino acids. Germline V gene data show CDR1 as LNHDA and CDR2 as SQIVND (reference sequence). The CDR3 nucleotides are TGTGCCAGTAGTATAGGAAAGCGGGACCCCCGGAATGAGCAGTTCTTC. This encodes CASSIGKRDPRNEQFF.

The chain couples TRBV5-1 to TRBJ1-2; TRBD1 matches at 9 bases. This CDR3 region has 14 residues. The germline V gene encodes CDR1 SGHRS and CDR2 YFSETQ. Trimming removed 2 bases from V and 5 bases from J; junction bases left unmatched: 4. The chain's CDR3 is CASSLTGTGYGYTF. CDR3 coding DNA: TGCGCCAGCAGCTTAACCGGGACAGGGTATGGCTACACCTTC. Variable domain in full (rest from reference TRBV5-1 and TRBJ1-2): KAGVTQTPRYLIKTRGQQVTLSCSPISGHRSVSWYQQTPGQGLQFLFEYFSETQRNKGNFPGRFSGRQFSNSRSEMNVSTLELGDSALYLCASSLTGTGYGYTFGSGTRLTVV.

V gene TRBV7-9 combines with J gene TRBJ2-5, with D possibly matching TRBD1 (6 bases). The CDR3 covers 16 residues. The V end lost 1 base, the J end lost 5 bases, and 17 bases lay between the germline ends. The germline V gene encodes CDR1 SEHNR and CDR2 FQNEAQ (reference sequence). CDR3 region: CASSLGMATQGETQYF. CDR3 coding DNA: TGTGCCAGCAGCTTAGGGATGGCAACCCAGGGGGAGACCCAGTACTTC.

The rearrangement joins TRBV10-2 to TRBJ2-5; 10 bases match TRBD2. Germline assignment: CDR1 WSHSY and CDR2 SAAADI. The length of the CDR3 is 17 residues. J was trimmed by 4 bases and V by 3 bases; bases with no gene match: 11. CDR3 region: CASSELLGSGGRETQYF. The CDR3 DNA follows: TGCGCCAGCAGTGAACTATTAGGTAGCGGGGGGCGAGAGACCCAGTACTTC.

The chain joins TRBV6-5 to TRBJ1-3, with TRBD1 matching over 8 bases. V dropped 6 bases and J dropped 2; count of bases not matched to a gene: 3. The CDR3 sequence is 14 residues long. CDR1 is MNHEY, CDR2 SVGAGI, per germline. The CDR3 protein is CASRPQGAGNTIYF. The DNA for the CDR3 is TGTGCCAGCAGGCCACAGGGGGCTGGAAACACCATATATTTT.

The chain carries TRBV11-2 and TRBJ1-3, with a weak D call TRBD1 (5 bases). The CDR3 is 15 amino acids. V gave up 5 bases and J gave up 0 bases, with 11 bases separating them. Germline V gene lookup returns CDR1 SGHAT and CDR2 FQNNGV. The CDR3: CASSKTESSGNTIYF. In DNA, the CDR3 is TGTGCCAGCAGCAAGACAGAGAGCTCTGGAAACACCATATATTTT.

The V call is TRBV11-2, the J call TRBJ2-5; possibly TRBD2 for D (6 bases). The CDR3 spans 13 residues. Trimming left V 3 bases short and J 5 bases short, with 10 bases between. Per the germline V gene, CDR1 is SGHAT and CDR2 is FQNNGV. CDR3 coding DNA: TGTGCCAGCAGCTTCGGGAGTATGGAGACCCAGTACTTC. It codes for CASSFGSMETQYF.

V is TRBV12-3 or TRBV12-4 and J is TRBJ2-5; TRBD2 might be the D (5 bases). Trimming pared 8 bases from V and 1 base from J, leaving 11 bases between. This CDR3 region has 13 residues. The CDR3 bases are TGTGCCAGCTCGACCGGGGTCCAAGAGACCCAGTACTTC. This translates into CASSTGVQETQYF.

A few counts support this clone. The chain is built from TRBV7-2 and TRBJ1-5; D gene uncertain. Germline CDR1 SGHTA, CDR2 FQGNSA. V lost 1 base to trimming and J lost 0 bases, with 7 bases between them. This CDR3 has 15 amino acids. The CDR3 DNA sequence: TGTGCCAGCAGCTTAGATATTTATAGCAATCAGCCCCAGCATTTT. Residues: CASSLDIYSNQPQHF.

This clone was seen a handful of times. The chain recombines TRBV27 with TRBJ2-3; weak D call: TRBD2 (5 bases). V was shortened by 6 bases and J by 3 bases, with 19 bases between the two germline ends. The CDR3 has 16 residues. Germline CDR1 and CDR2: MNHEY and SMNVEV (reference sequence). CDR3 loop: CASSPWGVFPTDTQYF. CDR3 nucleotides: TGTGCCAGCAGCCCTTGGGGAGTTTTCCCGACAGATACGCAGTATTTT.

The V gene is TRBV7-9, the J gene TRBJ1-1, with D perhaps TRBD1 (5 bases). Germline CDR1 SEHNR, CDR2 FQNEAQ (reference sequence). The CDR3 has 12 amino acids. The V end lost 7 bases, the J end lost 8 bases, and 14 bases lay between the germline ends. This chain's CDR3 is CASTVDTREAFF. CDR3 DNA sequence: TGTGCCAGCACCGTGGACACGAGAGAAGCTTTCTTT.

This rearrangement joins TRBV6-1 to TRBJ1-1; D possibly corresponds to TRBD1 (6 bases). This CDR3 is built from 14 residues. Trimming cost V 2 bases and J 4 bases, with 11 bases left between them. The germline gives CDR1 MNHNS, CDR2 SASEGT. The CDR3 bases are TGTGCCAGCAGTGAATTTGGGGGCGGCACTGAAGCTTTCTTT. Protein: CASSEFGGGTEAFF.

The V call is TRBV27, the J call TRBJ2-6; no definite D call. V lost 4 bases, J lost 0 bases, and 4 bases lay in between. Looked up from germline, CDR1 is MNHEY and CDR2 is SMNVEV (reference sequence). This CDR3 region has 14 residues. CDR3 sequence: CASSSSSGANVLTF. CDR3 sequence (DNA): TGTGCCAGCAGTTCCTCCTCTGGGGCCAACGTCCTGACTTTC.

This chain uses TRBV11-1 with TRBJ1-1; D perhaps matches TRBD1 (6 bases). The CDR3 has 18 residues. Germline V gene data show CDR1 as SGHAT and CDR2 as FQDESV (reference sequence). V lost 0 bases and J lost 2, with 19 bases in between. CDR3 bases: TGTGCCAGCAGCTTAGCCCGGACATCAGGGACATATAACACTGAAGCTTTCTTT. Translated: CASSLARTSGTYNTEAFF.

The chain carries TRBV29-1 and TRBJ1-1; D is uncertain. The CDR3 is 10 residues long. CDR1 is SQVTM and CDR2 is ANQGSEA in the germline V gene. V lost 5 bases and J lost 6, with 7 bases in between. CDR3 nucleotides: TGCAGCGTTCTAACCCCTGAAGCTTTCTTT. The encoded protein is CSVLTPEAFF.

V is TRBV15 and J is TRBJ2-3; 7 nucleotides align to TRBD1. V shed 2 bases, J shed 8 bases, and the junction held 7 bases outside the gene matches. The CDR3 runs 14 residues. Germline V CDR1 and CDR2: LNHNV, YYDKDF (reference sequence). The CDR3: CATSRKDRDGTQYF. The CDR3 DNA is TGTGCCACCAGCAGAAAAGACAGGGATGGTACGCAGTATTTT. Using reference TRBV15 and TRBJ2-3 for the parts outside the CDR3, the full variable domain is DAMVIQNPRYQVTQFGKPVTLSCSQTLNHNVMYWYQQKSSQAPKLLFHYYDKDFNNEADTPDNFQSRRPNTSFCFLDIRSPGLGDTAMYLCATSRKDRDGTQYFGPGTRLTVL.

The gene calls are TRBV7-2 and TRBJ2-5; no firm D call. V was pared by 5 bases and J by 0 bases, with 4 bases between. The CDR3 loop spans 12 amino acids. Germline V gene sequence: CDR1 SGHTA, CDR2 FQGNSA. DNA of the CDR3: TGTGCCAGCAGCGCTAACCAAGAGACCCAGTACTTC. Its translation is CASSANQETQYF.

The chain couples TRBV3-1 (or the pseudogene TRBV3-2) to TRBJ1-3; tentatively, D is TRBD1 (5 bases). CDR1 and CDR2 from the germline V gene are LGHDT and YNNKEL (reference sequence). V was shortened by 4 bases and J by 5 bases, with 9 bases between the two germline ends. CDR3 size: 13 residues. CDR3 in DNA: TGTGCCAGCAGCCCGCCAGGGCGAAACACCATATATTTT. Protein sequence: CASSPPGRNTIYF.

The rearrangement uses TRBV2 and TRBJ2-7; 7 bases match TRBD1. The length of the CDR3 is 12 residues. V trimming: 7 bases; J trimming: 2 bases; junction bases outside the gene matches: 2. Germline V gene data show CDR1 as SNHLY and CDR2 as FYNNEI. The CDR3 nucleotides are TGTGCCAGCAACAGGGGACCCTACGAGCAGTACTTC. Its protein product is CASNRGPYEQYF.

A few counts support this clone. The V gene is TRBV10-2, the J gene TRBJ1-1, with no clear D. CDR1 and CDR2 from the germline V gene are WSHSY and SAAADI. The CDR3 spans 14 residues. The ends were cut back, 8 bases at V and 0 bases at J, with 13 bases in the middle. CDR3 in amino acids: CASVAGILNTEAFF. CDR3 bases: TGCGCCAGCGTTGCAGGAATTTTGAACACTGAAGCTTTCTTT.

This clone was detected only once. The V gene is TRBV12-3 or TRBV12-4, the J gene TRBJ2-5; the D gene is possibly TRBD2 (6 bases). Trimming cost V 3 bases and J 4 bases, with 9 bases left between them. This CDR3 spans 13 amino acids. Here the CDR3 reads CASSFQGGETQYF. CDR3 in DNA: TGTGCCAGCAGTTTTCAGGGAGGAGAGACCCAGTACTTC.

This clone was counted between two and nine times. The chain employs TRBV28 and TRBJ1-5; D uncertain. The V gene lost 6 bases and the J gene lost 4 bases, with 4 bases spanning the gap. Germline-derived CDR1 and CDR2 are MDHEN and SYDVKM. This CDR3 region has 11 residues. The CDR3 coding sequence is TGTGCCAGCAGCGTAAATCAGCCCCAGCATTTT. Its protein is CASSVNQPQHF.

The chain links TRBV29-1 to TRBJ1-5; no clear D gene. Per germline, CDR1 SQVTM and CDR2 ANQGSEA. Trimming left V 3 bases short and J 4 bases short, with 7 bases between. This CDR3 is 12 amino acids long. The CDR3 DNA reads TGCAGCGTTGACAGTTGGAATCAGCCCCAGCATTTT. It specifies CSVDSWNQPQHF.

This clone showed up just once. The J gene is TRBJ2-7, the V gene TRBV7-6; TRBD2 agrees at 11 bases. Germline loops: CDR1 SGHVS, CDR2 FNYEAQ. The CDR3 runs to 18 residues. V dropped 0 bases and J dropped 8; count of bases not matched to a gene: 15. CDR3 in amino acids: CASSLATSGRSLAPKQYF. The CDR3 DNA reads TGTGCCAGCAGCTTAGCAACTAGCGGGAGAAGTTTGGCACCCAAGCAGTACTTC.

The J gene is TRBJ2-3, the V gene TRBV7-9; D may be TRBD1 (5 bases). Trimming removed 4 bases from V and 2 bases from J, with 13 bases in between. This CDR3 comprises 15 residues. Germline V CDR1 and CDR2: SEHNR, FQNEAQ (reference sequence). The DNA of the CDR3 is TGTGCCAGCAGCTCTTGGGGCGGAGCCACAGATACGCAGTATTTT. This sequence encodes CASSSWGGATDTQYF.

The table lists this clone with a few counts. V gene TRBV6-4 combines with J gene TRBJ2-7, with a possible D match to TRBD1 (6 bases). Germline V gives CDR1 MRHNA, CDR2 SNTAGT. The V gene lost 9 bases and the J gene lost 6 bases, with 27 bases spanning the gap. The CDR3 sequence is 16 residues long. CDR3 DNA: TGTGCCAGGTCTAGGGAAATCGGACAGCGCGTCTGCGAGCAGTACTTC. It specifies CARSREIGQRVCEQYF.

This sequence joins TRBV30 and TRBJ1-6, with D possibly TRBD1 on 5 matching bases. V was cut by 5 bases and J by 7 bases, with 21 bases left in between. The germline CDR1 and CDR2 sequences are GTSNPN and SVGIG (reference sequence). This CDR3 has 16 residues. The CDR3, as DNA: TGTGCCTGGTCGTACATCCCGGGACTGTACAATTCACCCCTCCACTTT. It specifies CAWSYIPGLYNSPLHF.